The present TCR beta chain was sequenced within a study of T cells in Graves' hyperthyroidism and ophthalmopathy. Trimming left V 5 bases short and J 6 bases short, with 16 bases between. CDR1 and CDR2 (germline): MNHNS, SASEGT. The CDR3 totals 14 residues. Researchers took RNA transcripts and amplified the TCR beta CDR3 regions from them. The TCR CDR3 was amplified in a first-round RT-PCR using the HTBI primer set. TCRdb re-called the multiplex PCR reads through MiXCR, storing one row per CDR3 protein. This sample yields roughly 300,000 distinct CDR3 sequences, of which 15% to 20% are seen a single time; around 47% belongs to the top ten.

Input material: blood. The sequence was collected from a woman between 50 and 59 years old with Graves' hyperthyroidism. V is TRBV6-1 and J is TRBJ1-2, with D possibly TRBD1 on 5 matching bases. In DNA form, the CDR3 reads TGTGCCAGCAGTCGATCCGGGGCCCCCGATGGCTACACCTTC. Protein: CASSRSGAPDGYTF.